A selection of T cell receptor beta chains follows, all from one sample in a study of T-cell reconstitution after alpha-beta-depleted transplantation in children. TCRdb used MiXCR to reprocess the PCR reads, holding one entry per CDR3 protein. This table has more than 200,000 distinct CDR3 sequences, roughly a tenth appearing once. The sample was PBMCs from the stem cell graft donor, taken from the stem cell graft. The receptors here all came from a human donor who donated a stem cell graft to a child with SCID. CDR3s include the opening cysteine and the closing phenylalanine or tryptophan. The D gene is left open where the match is weak.

>.|TRBV20-1
CSARRNRDQPQHF
>TRBD2|TRBV20-1
CSAREAGLGSYEQYF
>.|TRBV5-1
CASSLTGSYEQYF
>.|TRBV29-1
CSVEDITGELFF
>.|TRBV3-1
CASSQDPRIGYTF
>TRBD2|TRBV20-1
CSAAVAGVSYEQYF
>.|TRBV25-1
CASSDGRPLSNSPLHF
>TRBD1|TRBV7-8
CASSSGQGGHGYTF
>.|TRBV20-1
CSARDVVETQYF
>.|TRBV11-2
CASSTDALASYEQYF
>.|TRBV2
CASSFGPQGTQYF
>.|TRBV20-1
CSARSPHPDTQYF
>.|TRBV6-1
CASSEGGFYGNQPQHF
>.|TRBV7-9
CASSLGLGPDNEQFF
>TRBD2|TRBV7-3
CASSFLAGACNEQFF
>TRBD2|TRBV5-4
CASSRASGAGDTQYF
>TRBD2|TRBV6-5
CASSYSIPGGIYNEQFF
>TRBD1|TRBV11-2
CASSLNPPAGGWGETQYF
>TRBD2|TRBV4-1
CASSHASGGADTQYF
>.|TRBV4-2
CASSQGISGANVLTF
>TRBD2|TRBV18
CASSLISGGHNEQFF
>TRBD1|TRBV20-1
CSAGAGTGLNTIYF
>.|TRBV2
CASSEIGGGGETQYF
>TRBD2|TRBV7-2
CASTLWLAGGNEQFF
>.|TRBV20-1
CSASSLVNTEAFF
>.|TRBV30
CAWNSRGGDTEAFF
>TRBD2|TRBV7-3
CASKASGASSYEQYF
>.|TRBV19
CASSAHAGTSRYGYTF
>TRBD2|TRBV20-1
CCALGLGGSRDTGELFF
>.|TRBV20-1
CSARGGAGTDTQYF
>TRBD1|TRBV5-1
CASSNLDRPLFF
>TRBD1|TRBV12-3/TRBV12-4
CASSRGQVLDEQYF
>.|TRBV28
CASSSDTLGSYEQYF
>.|TRBV20-1
CSARDVQRPGYGYTF
>.|TRBV3-1
CASSPRGNLYNEQFF
>.|TRBV18
CASSPRVSGAGELFF
>.|TRBV5-6
CASSSQAGQNTGELFF
>.|TRBV7-6
CASSQSGYGYTF
>TRBD2|TRBV7-8
CASRSLAGGQETQYF
>TRBD1|TRBV7-2
CAGQGAGNEQFF
>.|TRBV5-1
CASSSSGVSTEAFF
>.|TRBV7-8
CASSLNSSPEEQYF
>TRBD1|TRBV12-3/TRBV12-4
CASSLADRDDQPQHF
>TRBD1|TRBV20-1
CSATRTGMNEQFF
>TRBD1|TRBV3-1
CATSQTPAWDSTGELFF
>.|TRBV5-1
CASSFANQETQYF
>.|TRBV10-3
CAMGPGTLCLPYGYTF
>.|TRBV5-1
CATKLQPTHYEQYF
>.|TRBV20-1
CSGYTPTDTQYF